The present entry profiles one T cell receptor (beta chain) with its context. What it binds is unknown. This specimen belongs to a study of post-analysis software for immune sequencing data. Across the study: Disease trajectories encompassed relapsing-remitting, secondary progressive and progressive-relapsing multiple sclerosis.

Study-level findings and limits: There was significantly lower normalized Chao1 diversity in multiple sclerosis patients than in controls. TRBV5-6, TRBV5-1 and TRBV20-1 were among several TRBV segments more frequent in patients than controls.

Every TCR beta cDNA library bore unique molecular identifiers. TCRdb analysed the PCR reads with MiXCR anew, one entry per CDR3 protein. The data show around 400,000 distinct CDR3 sequences, 30% to 45% seen once. This CDR3 is 18 amino acids long. Trimming left V 6 bases short and J 0 bases short, with 23 bases between. This TCR derives from a girl aged 10 to 17 with multiple sclerosis. The sequenced sample was blood. The chain employs TRBV12-3 or TRBV12-4 and TRBJ1-1, with a weak D call TRBD1 (6 bases). CDR3 bases: TGTGCCAGCAGCCTCGCGGTCATCTCTAGGGGGATGAACACTGAAGCTTTCTTT. Translated: CASSLAVISRGMNTEAFF.